The clone carrying this T cell receptor beta chain turned up a few times. Its antigen is unidentified. CDR3 length: 15 amino acids. The V gene's germline CDR1 is MNHEY and CDR2 SMNVEV (reference sequence). The V and J ends lost 2 bases and 4 bases, in that order; junction bases with no gene match: 8. The data were obtained in a study of cytomegalovirus exposure and HLA in healthy donors. Findings of the study overall: Most TCR sequences proved rare, with some public TCRs found in many donors. Researchers reported in a later analysis that common viral pathogens appeared linked to several top clusters. Follow-up analysis found HLA locus-dependent TCR association rates, highest for DRB1 and lowest for HLA-C.

This PCR relied on a set of 60 Vbeta primers and 13 Jbeta primers. Assay used: immunoSEQ multiplex PCR; TCRdb lists only in-frame clones, some missing. The sample holds 100,000 to 150,000 clones, around 80% seen once. The chain combines TRBV27 with TRBJ2-7; 7 positions agree with TRBD1. This clonotype originated in a man aged 25-45 years in good health and CMV-seronegative. Specimen: PBMCs. For the CDR3, the DNA is TGTGCCAGCAGTTTAATAGGGGGCACGAGTTACGAGCAGTACTTC. Its protein is CASSLIGGTSYEQYF.